These 30 T cell receptor beta chains originate from one sample sequenced in a study of Ad26.COV2.S vaccination and SARS-CoV-2 variants. Documented treatment: 15 to 20 received Ad26.COV2.S at low or high dose, single or two shots; roughly five received placebo; per-sample allocation not given. After the first vaccine or placebo injection, samples were drawn on day 63. Sequencing was performed with immunoSEQ multiplex PCR; in TCRdb, only in-frame clones are kept and a portion is missing. The sample lists some 390,000 clones, about 91% occurring once. Sequencing was performed on peripheral blood, taken in a trial of Ad26.COV2.S vaccine versus placebo. The receptors here all came from a person between 18 and 65 years old who received the Ad26.COV2.S COVID-19 vaccine or a placebo.

There are a few counts of this clone. The J gene is TRBJ2-7, the V gene TRBV5-6; 9 positions agree with TRBD1. The germline V gene has CDR1 SGHDT and CDR2 YYEEEE. The CDR3 spans 16 residues. The V gene end was trimmed by 4 bases and the J gene end by 0 bases; junction bases not matched to a gene: 8. CDR3 loop: CASSAGQGWSSYEQYF. DNA of the CDR3: TGTGCCAGCAGCGCGGGACAGGGCTGGAGCTCCTACGAGCAGTACTTC.

The chain is built from TRBV21-1 and TRBJ2-1; the table's D call, TRBD2, was not checked against the DNA. TRBV21-1 is termed a pseudogene. The CDR3 contains 16 residues. DNA for the CDR3: TGTGCCAGCAGCGCTCGACTAGCGGGAGTCCTCAATGAGCAGTTCTTC. Translation: CASSARLAGVLNEQFF.

This chain's CDR3 is CASSVDGGWTEAFF. The DNA for the CDR3 is TGTGCCAGCAGCGTAGATGGGGGGTGGACTGAAGCTTTCTTT. The rearrangement links TRBV9 to TRBJ1-1, with D possibly matching TRBD1 (5 bases). CDR3 length: 14 amino acids. Germline CDR1 and CDR2: SGDLS and YYNGEE. The ends were cut back, 0 bases at V and 5 bases at J, with 11 bases in the middle.

The DNA of the CDR3 is TGTGCCAGCAGTCGGGACGGGAGCGTAGCCTACGAGCAGTACTTC. Translation gives CASSRDGSVAYEQYF. The chain joins TRBV28 to TRBJ2-7; a possible D gene is TRBD2 (6 bases). V lost 5 bases, J lost 2 bases, and 16 bases lay in between. Germline V CDR1 and CDR2: MDHEN, SYDVKM. The CDR3 is made up of 15 amino acids.

The CDR3 loop is CAWGQGGQTQYF. CDR3 nucleotides: TGTGCCTGGGGACAGGGGGGTCAGACCCAGTACTTC. The chain couples TRBV30 to TRBJ2-5, with TRBD1 matching 10 bases. This CDR3 has 12 residues. Germline CDR1 and CDR2: GTSNPN and SVGIG (reference sequence). J gave up 6 bases and V 5 bases, and 3 bases lay outside the gene matches.

The rearrangement joins TRBV7-9 to TRBJ1-2, with D tentatively TRBD1 (5 bases). The CDR3 runs to 14 residues. CDR1 is SEHNR and CDR2 is FQNEAQ in the germline V gene (reference sequence). Trimming removed 4 bases from V and 4 bases from J, with 13 bases in between. CDR3 coding DNA: TGTGCCAGCAGCTCCCCCGGGGACGCCTATGGCTACACCTTC. This encodes CASSSPGDAYGYTF.

As concerns this clone: Other DNA sequences in the sample encode the same CDR3. V usage is TRBV28 and J usage is TRBJ2-3, with TRBD1 identical over 7 bases. The CDR3 is 14 amino acids. V lost 2 bases to trimming and J lost 3 bases; unmatched junction nucleotides: 2. Germline V gene data show CDR1 as MDHEN and CDR2 as SYDVKM. The CDR3 sequence: CASSLRDSTDTQYF. The CDR3 nucleotides are TGTGCCAGCAGTTTACGGGACAGTACAGATACGCAGTATTTT.

Note on this clone: The junction does not match germline at one end; this may be a read error. The genes are TRBV9 and TRBJ2-1; D is possibly TRBD2 (7 bases). The CDR3 length is 13 residues. Per the germline V gene, CDR1 is SGDLS and CDR2 is YYNGEE. The CDR3 spells CASSVGGANEQFF. For the CDR3, the DNA is TGTGCCAGCAGTGTAGGGGGGGCTAATGAGCAGTTCTTC.

The chain uses TRBV7-2 and TRBJ1-1; D call uncertain. Germline V gene sequence: CDR1 SGHTA, CDR2 FQGNSA. V dropped 6 bases and J dropped 4 bases, with 15 bases sitting between them. This CDR3 has 14 amino acids. CDR3 residues: CASRVRVLFTEAFF. The CDR3 nucleotides read TGTGCCAGCAGGGTCCGAGTGTTATTCACTGAAGCTTTCTTT.

CDR3 nucleotide sequence: TGTGCCAGCAGCGGCGGCCACGAGCCCGGGGAGCAGTACTTC. Encoded protein: CASSGGHEPGEQYF. This chain links TRBV13 with TRBJ2-7; D ambiguous. V was pared by 5 bases and J by 7 bases, with 18 bases between. The germline CDR1 and CDR2 sequences are PRHDT and FYEKMQ (reference sequence). The CDR3 sequence is 14 residues long.

The chain has TRBV28 and TRBJ2-1; D is perhaps TRBD1 or TRBD2 (5 bases each). Trimming took 4 bases from V and 4 from J, leaving 11 bases between them. Germline CDR1 is MDHEN and CDR2 is SYDVKM. The CDR3 loop spans 14 amino acids. In nucleotides, the CDR3 is TGTGCCAGCAGTTGGGACGGCACGTACAATGAGCAGTTCTTC. Its translation is CASSWDGTYNEQFF.

V is TRBV29-1 and J is TRBJ2-7; D call uncertain. V lost 6 bases to trimming and J lost 0 bases, with 15 bases between them. The CDR3 contains 14 residues. Per the germline V gene, CDR1 is SQVTM and CDR2 is ANQGSEA. The CDR3 coding sequence is TGCAGCGTGACCACAGCCAAGAGCTCCTACGAGCAGTACTTC. This codes for CSVTTAKSSYEQYF.

The V call is TRBV21-1, the J call TRBJ1-6. TRBV21-1 is a documented pseudogene. The CDR3 totals 14 residues. For the CDR3, the DNA is TGTGCCAGCAGCAAACGAAGGAGAGCTCCACCCCTCCACTTT. This codes for CASSKRRRAPPLHF.

This clone was observed a single time. V usage is TRBV2 and J usage is TRBJ2-7; perhaps TRBD1 as D (6 bases). CDR3 size: 15 residues. Germline CDR1 SNHLY, CDR2 FYNNEI. The V end was cut by 7 bases, the J end by 0 bases, with 16 bases between. In DNA form, the CDR3 reads TGTGCCAGCACCTTTGGGGACACGAGCTCCTACGAGCAGTACTTC. It specifies CASTFGDTSSYEQYF.

V is TRBV6-5 and J is TRBJ2-1; D perhaps matches TRBD2 (6 bases). From germline, CDR1 is MNHEY and CDR2 SVGAGI. V gave up 7 bases and J gave up 2 bases, with 12 bases separating them. The CDR3 contains 14 residues. DNA for the CDR3: TGTGCCAGCAAGGCACTAGCCGCCTACAATGAGCAGTTCTTC. Translation: CASKALAAYNEQFF.

This chain uses TRBV7-2 with TRBJ1-2; D possibly corresponds to TRBD1 (6 bases). V lost 5 bases, J lost 4 bases, and 14 bases lay in between. The CDR3 is 14 amino acids. The germline CDR1 and CDR2 sequences are SGHTA and FQGNSA. CDR3 nucleotides: TGTGCCAGCAGCCCCCCGGGGGGCTTCTATGGCTACACCTTC. Translated: CASSPPGGFYGYTF. The whole variable domain, filled in from reference TRBV7-2 and TRBJ1-2, reads GAGVSQSPSNKVTEKGKDVELRCDPISGHTALYWYRQSLGQGLEFLIYFQGNSAPDKSGLPSDRFSAERTGGSVSTLTIQRTQQEDSAVYLCASSPPGGFYGYTFGSGTRLTVV.

This clone was seen a handful of times. The chain joins TRBV9 to TRBJ2-2, with TRBD2 as a possible D gene (5 bases). Germline V gene data show CDR1 as SGDLS and CDR2 as YYNGEE. The CDR3 is made up of 16 amino acids. With 3 bases removed from V and 0 bases from J, the gap between germline ends came to 12 bases. CDR3 region: CASSAPGISNTGELFF. The CDR3 region has the DNA TGTGCCAGCAGCGCCCCGGGAATATCGAACACCGGGGAGCTGTTTTTT.

The V call is TRBV5-1, the J call TRBJ2-3, with a weak D call TRBD2 (7 bases). This CDR3 has 17 residues. Trimming removed 6 bases from V and 3 bases from J, with 23 bases in between. Germline CDR1 and CDR2: SGHRS and YFSETQ. CDR3 sequence reads: CASTQRGGAFRTDTQYF. The CDR3 nucleotides are TGCGCCAGCACTCAGCGCGGGGGCGCTTTCAGGACAGATACGCAGTATTTT.

V is TRBV7-3 and J is TRBJ1-1; D perhaps matches TRBD1 (5 bases). The V gene lost 0 bases and the J gene lost 0 bases, with 32 bases spanning the gap. The length of the CDR3 is 23 residues. Germline V gives CDR1 SGHTA, CDR2 FQGTGA. The CDR3 region is CASSLTQSTVRGADIKMNTEAFF. CDR3 bases: TGTGCCAGCAGCTTAACCCAATCCACCGTTAGAGGGGCAGACATTAAGATGAACACTGAAGCTTTCTTT.

This rearrangement joins TRBV6-1 to TRBJ2-5, with 8 bases fitting TRBD1. The V and J ends lost 2 bases and 1 base, in that order; junction bases with no gene match: 6. CDR3 length: 16 amino acids. Per germline, CDR1 MNHNS and CDR2 SASEGT. This chain's CDR3 is CASSERGTGIQETQYF. CDR3 nucleotides: TGTGCCAGCAGTGAAAGAGGGACAGGTATCCAAGAGACCCAGTACTTC.

The J gene is TRBJ1-2, the V gene TRBV20-1, with D tentatively TRBD1 (5 bases). The CDR3 contains 13 residues. CDR1 is DFQATT, CDR2 SNEGSKA, per germline (reference sequence). V gave up 3 bases and J gave up 7 bases, with 15 bases separating them. The CDR3 protein is CSASPRGLGGYTF. Written as DNA, the CDR3 is TGCAGTGCTAGTCCCCGGGGGTTGGGTGGCTACACCTTC.

The chain combines TRBV2 with TRBJ1-1; a possible D gene is TRBD1 (6 bases). There are 13 residues in the CDR3. The germline gives CDR1 SNHLY, CDR2 FYNNEI. With 3 bases removed from V and 4 bases from J, the gap between germline ends came to 9 bases. The CDR3 loop reads CASSDPGATEAFF. DNA for the CDR3: TGTGCCAGCAGTGATCCAGGGGCCACTGAAGCTTTCTTT.

This chain links TRBV9 with TRBJ1-2; TRBD1 is a possible D gene (6 bases). The CDR3 sequence is 14 residues long. V was clipped by 4 bases and J by 5 bases, with 15 bases between them. Per the germline V gene, CDR1 is SGDLS and CDR2 is YYNGEE. This CDR3 is CASSPSQGWYGYTF. In nucleotides, the CDR3 is TGTGCCAGCAGCCCCAGTCAGGGGTGGTATGGCTACACCTTC.

The chain joins TRBV5-1 to TRBJ2-1; TRBD2 matches 8 bases. The CDR3 is made up of 16 amino acids. Germline loops: CDR1 SGHRS, CDR2 YFSETQ. J lost 1 base, V lost 0 bases, and 3 bases had no gene match. CDR3: CASSLALAASYNEQFF. The CDR3 DNA reads TGCGCCAGCAGCTTGGCACTAGCGGCTTCCTACAATGAGCAGTTCTTC.

The gene calls are TRBV29-1 and TRBJ2-7; 7 bases are a match to TRBD1. Looked up from germline, CDR1 is SQVTM and CDR2 is ANQGSEA. The length of the CDR3 is 14 residues. The ends lost 2 bases at V and 3 bases at J; junction bases unmatched: 7. The CDR3 region has the DNA TGCAGCGTTGAAAACAGGGGAGAGGGCTACGAGCAGTACTTC. Amino acids: CSVENRGEGYEQYF.

CDR3 sequence (DNA): TGTGCCAGCAGCCAAGATAGGGGGTATAGCAATCAGCCCCAGCATTTT. It codes for CASSQDRGYSNQPQHF. The rearrangement joins TRBV4-2 to TRBJ1-5, with D perhaps TRBD1 (6 bases). V shed 0 bases and J shed 0 bases, with 9 bases lying between them. CDR1 LGHNA and CDR2 YNFKEQ come from the germline V gene. The CDR3 is 16 amino acids.

As regards this clone: This sample also contains other DNA sequences that code for the same CDR3. CDR3 nucleotides: TGTGCCAGCAGTTACTCAGGTTCCTACGAGCAGTACTTC. Translation gives CASSYSGSYEQYF. This rearrangement joins TRBV6-5 to TRBJ2-7; no reliable D call. The V gene lost 0 bases and the J gene lost 1 base, with 4 bases spanning the gap. Germline V CDR1 and CDR2: MNHEY, SVGAGI. The CDR3 totals 13 residues.

The chain recombines TRBV6-5 with TRBJ1-2; no clear D. The CDR3 has 12 amino acids. V gave up 5 bases and J gave up 4 bases, with 8 bases separating them. The germline CDR1 and CDR2 sequences are MNHEY and SVGAGI. The CDR3 sequence: CASSKTFYGYTF. The CDR3 bases are TGTGCCAGCAGTAAGACATTCTATGGCTACACCTTC.

The chain combines TRBV9 with TRBJ2-7; TRBD2 agrees at 8 bases. The junction had 9 bases not matched to a gene; V was cut back by 4 bases and J by 6 bases. The CDR3 runs to 14 residues. Per germline, CDR1 SGDLS and CDR2 YYNGEE. The chain's CDR3 is CASSLRTSPSEQYF. For the CDR3, the DNA is TGTGCCAGCAGCCTCAGGACTAGCCCCTCCGAGCAGTACTTC.

The chain links TRBV7-3 to TRBJ2-1; the match to TRBD1 covers 9 bases. The CDR3 contains 16 residues. CDR1 SGHTA and CDR2 FQGTGA come from the germline V gene. After removal of 6 bases from V and 7 bases from J, the junction contained 13 bases not matched to a gene. CDR3 amino acids: CASSVSSGQGRNEQFF. CDR3 bases: TGTGCCAGCAGTGTATCCTCGGGACAGGGTAGAAATGAGCAGTTCTTC.